A single sample gave rise to the 27 T cell receptor beta chains below, sequenced in a study of blood T cell repertoires in COVID-19. The repertoire was sequenced with immunoSEQ multiplex PCR; TCRdb's copy has only in-frame clones and lacks some. The repertoire holds fewer than 250,000 clones, with 88% as singletons. The sequenced material came from peripheral blood. These TCRs come from a man aged 70-80 years with acute or convalescent COVID-19.

The V call is TRBV6-5, the J call TRBJ1-1, with D uncertain. The V gene's germline CDR1 is MNHEY and CDR2 SVGAGI. Trimming stripped 5 bases from V and 4 bases from J, with 14 bases between. The CDR3 has 14 amino acids. This CDR3 is CASSQDPRGTEAFF. The CDR3 DNA follows: TGTGCCAGCAGTCAGGACCCCCGGGGCACTGAAGCTTTCTTT.

The chain links TRBV5-5 to TRBJ2-1; 8 positions agree with TRBD2. V gave up 3 bases and J gave up 6 bases; unmatched junction bases: 8. Germline V lookup: CDR1 SGHKS, CDR2 YYEKEE (reference sequence). The CDR3 is 15 residues long. CDR3 DNA: TGTGCCAGCAGCTCCAGAGCGGGAGTTAGCAATGAGCAGTTCTTC. Translated: CASSSRAGVSNEQFF.

V and J are TRBV5-1 and TRBJ1-2; D perhaps matches TRBD1 (6 bases). Germline V gene lookup returns CDR1 SGHRS and CDR2 YFSETQ. The CDR3 spans 12 residues. The V and J ends lost 0 bases and 6 bases respectively, with 6 bases between them. CDR3: CASSLDRDGYTF. CDR3 bases: TGCGCCAGCAGCTTGGACAGGGATGGCTACACCTTC. The whole variable domain, remainder taken from reference TRBV5-1 and TRBJ1-2, is KAGVTQTPRYLIKTRGQQVTLSCSPISGHRSVSWYQQTPGQGLQFLFEYFSETQRNKGNFPGRFSGRQFSNSRSEMNVSTLELGDSALYLCASSLDRDGYTFGSGTRLTVV.

The gene calls are TRBV3-1 (or the pseudogene TRBV3-2) and TRBJ2-7; 8 nucleotides match TRBD1. CDR1 and CDR2 from the germline V gene are LGHDT and YNNKEL (reference sequence). The CDR3 is 16 amino acids. With V trimmed by 1 base and J by 6 bases, 11 bases remained unmatched. DNA for the CDR3: TGTGCCAGCAGCCAAGGGGTCCGGACAGGGTTCTTCGAGCAGTACTTC. Translation gives CASSQGVRTGFFEQYF.

The V and J genes are TRBV5-8 and TRBJ1-5, with no clear D. V lost 0 bases, J lost 5 bases, and 6 bases lay in between. The CDR3 consists of 13 residues. CDR1 and CDR2 from the germline V gene are SGHTS and YDEGEE. CDR3 nucleotides: TGTGCCAGCAGCTTGGAGAGGGATCAGCCCCAGCATTTT. This sequence encodes CASSLERDQPQHF.

The CDR3 DNA follows: TGCGCCAGCACCTATGGGGCAGTTAATGAAAAACTGTTTTTT. Its protein product is CASTYGAVNEKLFF. The gene calls are TRBV5-1 and TRBJ1-4; maybe TRBD1 (5 bases). V lost 6 bases, J lost 4 bases, and 13 bases lay in between. Germline CDR1 is SGHRS and CDR2 is YFSETQ. CDR3 length equals 14 residues.

This chain links TRBV5-5 with TRBJ2-7, with D possibly TRBD2 on 6 matching bases. The CDR3 is made up of 15 amino acids. Germline V gene lookup returns CDR1 SGHKS and CDR2 YYEKEE (reference sequence). With 3 bases removed from V and 0 bases from J, the gap between germline ends came to 13 bases. The CDR3 loop reads CASSWSGGASYEQYF. CDR3 DNA: TGTGCCAGCAGCTGGTCCGGCGGGGCCTCCTACGAGCAGTACTTC.

This clone was seen a handful of times. The chain employs TRBV30 and TRBJ1-1; possibly TRBD1 for D (5 bases). The germline CDR1 and CDR2 sequences are GTSNPN and SVGIG (reference sequence). Between the trimmed V and J ends, which lost 0 bases and 1 base, there was a span of 9 bases. The CDR3 extends over 14 amino acids. CDR3 sequence: CAWSVGGTNTEAFF. As DNA, the CDR3 is TGTGCCTGGAGTGTCGGGGGAACGAACACTGAAGCTTTCTTT.

A few counts support this clone. This chain connects TRBV6-6 to TRBJ2-2; D is undetermined. This CDR3 is built from 10 residues. The germline CDR1 and CDR2 sequences are MNHNY and SVGAGI (reference sequence). V lost 9 bases to trimming and J lost 7 bases, with 6 bases between them. CDR3 bases: TGTGCCAGTTGGAGCGGGGAGCTGTTTTTT. It is translated as CASWSGELFF.

The chain is built from TRBV5-5 and TRBJ1-3; TRBD1 might be the D (6 bases). The length of the CDR3 is 18 residues. Germline values: CDR1 SGHKS, CDR2 YYEKEE (reference sequence). The V and J ends lost 4 bases and 0 bases respectively, with 20 bases between them. In DNA, the CDR3 is TGTGCCAGCAGCCCGGAACCAGGACAGTATGCCTCTGGAAACACCATATATTTT. This translates into CASSPEPGQYASGNTIYF.

The chain couples TRBV15 to TRBJ2-1, with 7 positions matching TRBD1. V lost 1 base, J lost 1 base, and 4 bases stayed unmatched. Germline-derived CDR1 and CDR2 are LNHNV and YYDKDF (reference sequence). This CDR3 is 16 amino acids long. CDR3 nucleotides: TGTGCCACCAGCAGAGGCAGACAGGGATCCTACAATGAGCAGTTCTTC. The encoded protein is CATSRGRQGSYNEQFF.

Comment on this clone: One junction end disagrees with the germline gene, perhaps due to a read error. This chain uses TRBV18 with TRBJ2-1; 9 bases align to TRBD1. Germline V gene lookup returns CDR1 KGHSH and CDR2 LQKENI. CDR3 size: 15 residues. The DNA for the CDR3 is TGTGCCAGCTCGCCACCGGGACAGGGTATCCATGAGCAGTTCTTC. Translated: CASSPPGQGIHEQFF.

The V call is TRBV6-2 or TRBV6-3, the J call TRBJ1-5; a possible D gene is TRBD1 (5 bases). Trimming left V 5 bases short and J 7 bases short, with 12 bases between. The CDR3 consists of 13 residues. Germline CDR1 and CDR2: MNHEY and SVGEGT. The CDR3 DNA is TGTGCCAGCAGTCCCCGGGGGGACCAGCCCCAGCATTTT. Its protein product is CASSPRGDQPQHF.

The chain combines TRBV10-3 with TRBJ1-2, with D possibly being TRBD1 (6 bases). V lost 6 bases to trimming and J lost 4 bases, with 12 bases between them. The CDR3 covers 13 residues. Germline CDR1 and CDR2: ENHRY and SYGVKD. Here the CDR3 reads CAISAGELYGYTF. CDR3 nucleotides: TGTGCCATCAGCGCAGGGGAACTCTATGGCTACACCTTC.

The gene calls are TRBV19 and TRBJ2-2; D unclear. The length of the CDR3 is 15 residues. Trimming removed 4 bases from V and 0 bases from J, with 9 bases in between. Per germline, CDR1 LNHDA and CDR2 SQIVND (reference sequence). CDR3 sequence: CASSKASANTGELFF. Here the CDR3 DNA reads TGTGCCAGTAGTAAAGCTTCCGCGAACACCGGGGAGCTGTTTTTT. The full variable domain, with the rest looked up from reference TRBV19 and TRBJ2-2, is DGGITQSPKYLFRKEGQNVTLSCEQNLNHDAMYWYRQDPGQGLRLIYYSQIVNDFQKGDIAEGYSVSREKKESFPLTVTSAQKNPTAFYLCASSKASANTGELFFGEGSRLTVL.

The V call is TRBV12-3 or TRBV12-4, the J call TRBJ1-1; the match to TRBD1 covers 7 bases. The CDR3 is 11 residues long. V shed 2 bases, J shed 11 bases, and the junction held 2 bases outside the gene matches. In DNA, the CDR3 is TGTGCCAGCAGTTTAACAGGGGTTGCTTTCTTT. Protein sequence: CASSLTGVAFF.

This sequence joins TRBV10-3 and TRBJ1-5; D gene ambiguous. The CDR3 contains 13 residues. Germline V gene sequence: CDR1 ENHRY, CDR2 SYGVKD. V dropped 2 bases and J dropped 2 bases, with 4 bases sitting between them. The CDR3 protein is CAISEAGNQPQHF. CDR3 nucleotides: TGTGCCATCAGTGAGGCAGGCAATCAGCCCCAGCATTTT.

The chain uses TRBV11-2 and TRBJ2-1; the D is unclear. CDR1 and CDR2 from the germline V gene are SGHAT and FQNNGV. The CDR3 is 16 amino acids. V was cut by 1 base and J by 9 bases, with 19 bases left in between. CDR3 nucleotide sequence: TGTGCCAGCAGCTTAGGTCGGCAGGAACTTGTTCCTGAGCAGTTCTTC. This sequence encodes CASSLGRQELVPEQFF. The entire variable domain, with the rest obtained from reference TRBV11-2 and TRBJ2-1, is as follows: EAGVAQSPRYKIIEKRQSVAFWCNPISGHATLYWYQQILGQGPKLLIQFQNNGVVDDSQLPKDRFSAERLKGVDSTLKIQPAKLEDSAVYLCASSLGRQELVPEQFFGPGTRLTVL.

This chain links TRBV15 with TRBJ2-7; 8 nucleotides match TRBD1. The CDR3 has 15 amino acids. The J segment lost 5 bases and the V segment lost 3 bases, leaving 9 bases of the junction unmatched. In germline, CDR1 is LNHNV, CDR2 YYDKDF (reference sequence). CDR3 DNA sequence: TGTGCCACCAGCAGCCTTGGACAGGGTCGGAACGAGCAGTACTTC. It is translated as CATSSLGQGRNEQYF. The variable domain in full, completed from reference TRBV15 and TRBJ2-7, reads DAMVIQNPRYQVTQFGKPVTLSCSQTLNHNVMYWYQQKSSQAPKLLFHYYDKDFNNEADTPDNFQSRRPNTSFCFLDIRSPGLGDTAMYLCATSSLGQGRNEQYFGPGTRLTVT.

V gene TRBV7-8 combines with J gene TRBJ1-5; D not certain. The CDR3 length is 12 residues. Germline CDR1 is SGHVS and CDR2 is FQNEAQ. The germline V and J ends were trimmed by 3 bases and 4 bases, with 4 bases remaining between them. This CDR3 reads CASSFQNQPQHF. CDR3 DNA sequence: TGTGCCAGCAGCTTCCAAAATCAGCCCCAGCATTTT.

This chain uses TRBV5-4 with TRBJ1-2; maybe TRBD1 (6 bases). Germline CDR1 SGHNT, CDR2 YYREEE (reference sequence). This CDR3 has 16 amino acids. The V end was cut by 1 base, the J end by 7 bases, with 20 bases between. The CDR3 loop reads CASSLRWGRGASGYTF. The DNA for the CDR3 is TGTGCCAGCAGCTTGAGATGGGGGCGGGGGGCCTCTGGCTACACCTTC.

This chain joins TRBV7-9 and TRBJ2-7, with D unresolved. CDR1 and CDR2 (germline): SEHNR, FQNEAQ (reference sequence). V lost 1 base to trimming and J lost 2 bases, with 9 bases between them. This CDR3 is built from 14 residues. The CDR3 DNA is TGTGCCAGCAGCTTAGGGCTCGTCCCCTACGAGCAGTACTTC. Translation gives CASSLGLVPYEQYF.

V and J are TRBV5-4 and TRBJ2-2; D possibly corresponds to TRBD2 (6 bases). The CDR3 is 14 amino acids. The V gene lost 5 bases and the J gene lost 2 bases, with 10 bases spanning the gap. Germline CDR1 is SGHNT and CDR2 is YYREEE (reference sequence). CDR3 in amino acids: CASSFSGNTGELFF. The DNA for the CDR3 is TGTGCCAGCAGTTTTAGCGGAAACACCGGGGAGCTGTTTTTT.

This clone has a single count. This chain uses TRBV3-1 (or the pseudogene TRBV3-2) with TRBJ2-2, with TRBD2 as a possible D gene (5 bases). The length of the CDR3 is 13 residues. Germline lookup yields CDR1 LGHDT and CDR2 YNNKEL (reference sequence). V was clipped by 5 bases and J by 6 bases, with 10 bases between them. The DNA for the CDR3 is TGTGCCAGCAGCTCCATGGAGGCCGGGGAGCTGTTTTTT. Residues: CASSSMEAGELFF.

The CDR3 DNA sequence: TGCGCCAGCAGCCCCAGGTGGGGGCAGGGCTACGAGCAGTACTTC. It codes for CASSPRWGQGYEQYF. The V gene is TRBV5-1, the J gene TRBJ2-7, with D possibly being TRBD1 (6 bases). In germline, CDR1 is SGHRS, CDR2 YFSETQ. This CDR3 contains 15 residues. The V gene lost 4 bases and the J gene lost 3 bases, with 17 bases spanning the gap.

The chain combines TRBV19 with TRBJ2-4; D may be TRBD1 (5 bases). The V end was cut by 11 bases, the J end by 2 bases, with 19 bases between. Looked up from germline, CDR1 is LNHDA and CDR2 is SQIVND (reference sequence). This CDR3 has 15 amino acids. The CDR3 bases are TGTGCCTCAAGGGGAACTGGGGCTTCCAAAAACATTCAGTACTTC. Protein sequence: CASRGTGASKNIQYF.

The chain recombines TRBV29-1 with TRBJ2-3, with TRBD2 matching over 10 bases. This CDR3 has 14 residues. Germline values: CDR1 SQVTM, CDR2 ANQGSEA. V gave up 7 bases and J gave up 0 bases; unmatched junction bases: 4. In DNA, the CDR3 is TGCAGCGCGGAGACTAGCGGGAGCACAGATACGCAGTATTTT. Translation gives CSAETSGSTDTQYF.